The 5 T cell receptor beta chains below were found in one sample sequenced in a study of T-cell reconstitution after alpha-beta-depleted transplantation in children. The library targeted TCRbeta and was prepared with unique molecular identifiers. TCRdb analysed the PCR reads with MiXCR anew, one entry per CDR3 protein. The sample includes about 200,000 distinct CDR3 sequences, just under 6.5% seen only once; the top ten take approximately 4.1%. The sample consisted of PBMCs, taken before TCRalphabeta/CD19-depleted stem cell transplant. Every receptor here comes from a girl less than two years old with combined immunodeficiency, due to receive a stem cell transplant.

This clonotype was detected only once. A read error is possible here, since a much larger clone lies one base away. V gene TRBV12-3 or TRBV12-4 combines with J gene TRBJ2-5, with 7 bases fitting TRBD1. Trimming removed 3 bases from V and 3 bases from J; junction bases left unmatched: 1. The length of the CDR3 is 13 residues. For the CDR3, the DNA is TGTGCCAGCAGTTTCGGGACAGAAGAGACCCAGTACTTC. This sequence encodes CASSFGTEETQYF.

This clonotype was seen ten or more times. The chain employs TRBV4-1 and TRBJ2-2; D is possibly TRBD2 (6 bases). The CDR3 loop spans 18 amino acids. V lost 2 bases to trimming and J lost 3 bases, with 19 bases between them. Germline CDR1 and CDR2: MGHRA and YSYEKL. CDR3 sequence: CASSQTVLGGDYTGELFF. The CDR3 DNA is TGCGCCAGCAGCCAAACGGTGTTGGGCGGGGACTACACCGGGGAGCTGTTTTTT.

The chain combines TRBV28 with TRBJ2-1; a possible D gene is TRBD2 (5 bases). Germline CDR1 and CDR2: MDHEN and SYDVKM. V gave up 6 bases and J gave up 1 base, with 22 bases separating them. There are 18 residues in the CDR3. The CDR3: CASRHPRSKRKSYNEQFF. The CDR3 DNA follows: TGTGCCAGCAGACACCCGAGATCAAAGCGGAAATCCTACAATGAGCAGTTCTTC.

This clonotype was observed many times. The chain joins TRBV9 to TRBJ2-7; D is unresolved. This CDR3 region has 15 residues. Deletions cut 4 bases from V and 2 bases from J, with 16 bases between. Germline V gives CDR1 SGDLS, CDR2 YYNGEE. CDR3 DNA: TGTGCCAGCAGCCTAGGTTCGGCGGTTCCCTACGAGCAGTACTTC. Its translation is CASSLGSAVPYEQYF.

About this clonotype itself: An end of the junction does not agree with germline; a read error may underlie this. CDR3 bases: TGTGCCAGCAGCCCCGGGACAGAGGCAGAGACCCATTACTTC. Its translation is CASSPGTEAETHYF. The rearrangement links TRBV11-2 to TRBJ2-5; 7 bases map to TRBD1. CDR1 is SGHAT and CDR2 is FQNNGV in the germline V gene. The CDR3 sequence is 14 residues long.